Described below is a single T cell receptor (beta chain) sequence and its context. The antigen remains undetermined. Other DNA sequences in this sample translate to the same CDR3. This record comes from a study of shared clonotypes between healthy human individuals. Clones were read by immunoSEQ multiplex PCR, and TCRdb kept only the in-frame ones, dropping some. Found here are over a million clones, around 95% of them singletons; the top ten hold roughly 1.2%. Whole-study results and caveats: It was the non-shared clonotypes that had lower generation probabilities than clonotypes shared by all four donors. Rarefaction indicated that sorted-subset sequencing remained incomplete although depth was large. Expectations were that clonotype sharing among donors would be affected by sequencing depth.

Sequenced material: naive CD4+ T cells sorted from blood. Subset noted: CD45RA+ positively selected. The sequence came from a man aged 25 to 40 in good health.

CDR3 DNA: TGTGCCAGCAGCCGGGACTACCAAGAGACCCAGTACTTC. Protein sequence: CASSRDYQETQYF. The V gene is TRBV9, the J gene TRBJ2-5; tentatively, D is TRBD2 (6 bases). The V and J ends lost 4 bases and 0 bases respectively, with 7 bases between them. Per germline, CDR1 SGDLS and CDR2 YYNGEE. The CDR3 is 13 residues long.